One sample yielded the 19 T cell receptor beta chains listed below, sequenced in a study of shared clonotypes between healthy human individuals. Measured with immunoSEQ multiplex PCR; TCRdb has only the in-frame clones, and not every one. The sample lists some 2,000,000 clones; just under 95% were seen once. Only CD45RO-negative cells positively selected for CCR7 counted as naive CD8 cells, so terminally differentiated effector memory CD45RA+ cells were excluded. Sequencing used naive CD8+ T cells sorted from blood. The source is a man in his late teens or twenties in good health.

The gene calls are TRBV14 and TRBJ2-7, with unresolved D. V was pared by 1 base and J by 2 bases, with 6 bases between. Germline assignment: CDR1 SGHDN and CDR2 FVKESK. The CDR3 totals 13 residues. CDR3 DNA: TGTGCCAGCAGCCAAGGTTCAACCTACGAGCAGTACTTC. Amino acids: CASSQGSTYEQYF.

CDR3 amino acids: CASSLGQGALGAFF. In DNA, the CDR3 is TGTGCCAGCAGCTTGGGACAGGGGGCTTTGGGAGCTTTCTTT. The chain combines TRBV5-8 with TRBJ1-1; TRBD1 aligns across 10 bases. Trimming cost V 0 bases and J 10 bases; bases outside gene matches: 6. Per the germline V gene, CDR1 is SGHTS and CDR2 is YDEGEE. This CDR3 comprises 14 residues. Complete variable domain (other parts from reference TRBV5-8 and TRBJ1-1): EAGVTQSPTHLIKTRGQQATLRCSPISGHTSVYWYQQALGLGLQFLLWYDEGEERNRGNFPPRFSGRQFPNYSSELNVNALELEDSALYLCASSLGQGALGAFFGQGTRLTVV.

Remarks on this clone: The same CDR3 can be traced to other DNA sequences in this sample. The chain carries TRBV4-3 and TRBJ2-7; D is unresolved. Germline V gives CDR1 LGHNA, CDR2 YSLEER. This CDR3 region has 12 residues. The V end was cut by 0 bases, the J end by 6 bases, with 6 bases between. For the CDR3, the DNA is TGCGCCAGCAGCCAAGATGCAGGCGAGCAGTACTTC. Its protein is CASSQDAGEQYF.

As concerns this clone: Other DNA sequences in this specimen translate into the identical CDR3. This chain links TRBV30 with TRBJ2-7; the match to TRBD2 covers 8 bases. This CDR3 comprises 14 residues. V trimming: 3 bases; J trimming: 4 bases; junction bases outside the gene matches: 8. Germline-derived CDR1 and CDR2 are GTSNPN and SVGIG (reference sequence). The CDR3 DNA follows: TGTGCCTGGAGCCCTAGCGGGTCGACTTACGAGCAGTACTTC. Protein sequence: CAWSPSGSTYEQYF. Complete variable domain (other parts from reference TRBV30 and TRBJ2-7): SQTIHQWPATLVQPVGSPLSLECTVEGTSNPNLYWYRQAAGRGLQLLFYSVGIGQISSEVPQNLSASRPQDRQFILSSKKLLLSDSGFYLCAWSPSGSTYEQYFGPGTRLTVT.

The chain has TRBV6-6 and TRBJ1-3; no clear D gene. CDR1 and CDR2 (germline): MNHNY, SVGAGI (reference sequence). The ends were cut back, 4 bases at V and 0 bases at J, with 7 bases in the middle. The CDR3 loop spans 14 amino acids. CDR3 bases: TGTGCCAGCAGTTCCGGGAGCTCTGGAAACACCATATATTTT. Translated: CASSSGSSGNTIYF.

The genes are TRBV25-1 and TRBJ2-7; D ambiguous. V lost 2 bases, J lost 4 bases, and 6 bases lay in between. This CDR3 spans 12 amino acids. Germline loops: CDR1 MGHDK, CDR2 SYGVNS. This CDR3 is CASSEDVYEQYF. DNA for the CDR3: TGTGCCAGCAGTGAAGACGTTTACGAGCAGTACTTC.

The CDR3 region is CASSLATASRIAEAFF. The DNA for the CDR3 is TGCGCCAGCAGCTTGGCTACAGCTAGTCGAATAGCTGAAGCTTTCTTT. The rearrangement joins TRBV5-1 to TRBJ1-1; D unresolved. CDR3 length: 16 amino acids. Germline CDR1 SGHRS, CDR2 YFSETQ. V lost 0 bases, J lost 6 bases, and 18 bases lay in between.

The V and J genes are TRBV6-1 and TRBJ2-5; D gene ambiguous. This CDR3 is 15 amino acids long. CDR1 is MNHNS and CDR2 is SASEGT in the germline V gene. Trimming cost V 1 base and J 0 bases, with 9 bases left between them. The CDR3 loop is CASSEDTVYQETQYF. In DNA, the CDR3 is TGTGCCAGCAGTGAAGACACGGTTTACCAAGAGACCCAGTACTTC.

In its sample, this clone was seen once. This sequence joins TRBV7-9 and TRBJ1-5; 9 bases match TRBD1. This CDR3 comprises 13 residues. V was clipped by 4 bases and J by 5 bases; unmatched bases: 0. The germline gives CDR1 SEHNR, CDR2 FQNEAQ (reference sequence). Written as DNA, the CDR3 is TGTGCCAGCAGCTGGACAGGGGATCAGCCCCAGCATTTT. Its translation is CASSWTGDQPQHF.

The gene calls are TRBV2 and TRBJ1-1; D remains unclear. Trimming took 7 bases from V and 2 from J, leaving 8 bases between them. The CDR3 spans 12 residues. Germline V gene lookup returns CDR1 SNHLY and CDR2 FYNNEI. The CDR3 region is CASTSGNTEAFF. DNA for the CDR3: TGTGCCAGCACTTCCGGTAACACTGAAGCTTTCTTT.

The gene calls are TRBV18 and TRBJ2-7; TRBD1 might be the D (5 bases). Germline V gene lookup returns CDR1 KGHSH and CDR2 LQKENI. V was trimmed by 5 bases and J by 6 bases, leaving 17 bases between them. CDR3 length equals 14 residues. The CDR3 is CASSIGQGKVEQYF. The CDR3 DNA is TGTGCCAGCTCAATCGGACAAGGGAAGGTCGAGCAGTACTTC.

This clone was picked up one time. J is TRBJ1-5 and V is TRBV7-9; D unclear. This CDR3 has 14 amino acids. The V and J ends lost 5 bases and 11 bases respectively, with 19 bases between them. CDR1 and CDR2 from the germline V gene are SEHNR and FQNEAQ (reference sequence). Here the CDR3 DNA reads TGTGCCAGCAGCGCAACAGACGGGATAATGGCCCAGCATTTT. Translating gives CASSATDGIMAQHF.

The CDR3 region has the DNA TGTGCCAGCAGTTTATCAGGCCGACAGGCGGGGCACACTGAAGCTTTCTTT. Protein: CASSLSGRQAGHTEAFF. The rearrangement links TRBV27 to TRBJ1-1; perhaps TRBD1 as D (6 bases). V was shortened by 0 bases and J by 3 bases, with 17 bases between the two germline ends. From germline, CDR1 is MNHEY and CDR2 SMNVEV (reference sequence). CDR3 length: 17 amino acids.

This clone was detected a few times. J is TRBJ1-2 and V is TRBV27; TRBD1 might be the D (6 bases). CDR1 is MNHEY and CDR2 is SMNVEV in the germline V gene (reference sequence). The CDR3 is 12 amino acids. Deletions cut 5 bases from V and 6 bases from J, with 10 bases between. Here the CDR3 DNA reads TGTGCCAGCAGTACAGGGAGCAATGGCTACACCTTC. It encodes CASSTGSNGYTF.

The chain employs TRBV27 and TRBJ2-7; TRBD1 is a possible D gene (5 bases). Germline V lookup: CDR1 MNHEY, CDR2 SMNVEV (reference sequence). This CDR3 contains 16 residues. V lost 2 bases and J 2 bases, leaving 16 bases between the germline ends. The CDR3 DNA follows: TGTGCCAGCAGTTTAAAGGTCGGGCAGGGTACCTACGAGCAGTACTTC. Protein: CASSLKVGQGTYEQYF.

V usage is TRBV7-8 and J usage is TRBJ2-7; D uncertain. Between the trimmed V and J ends, which lost 1 base and 2 bases, there was a span of 15 bases. This CDR3 spans 16 amino acids. Germline V gene lookup returns CDR1 SGHVS and CDR2 FQNEAQ. The chain's CDR3 is CASSLGLVAEAYEQYF. Written as DNA, the CDR3 is TGTGCCAGCAGCTTAGGTCTTGTGGCTGAAGCCTACGAGCAGTACTTC.

The table lists this clone with a count of one. The V gene is TRBV6-1, the J gene TRBJ1-1, with D unclear. V lost 0 bases and J lost 7, with 12 bases in between. This CDR3 spans 14 amino acids. The germline V gene encodes CDR1 MNHNS and CDR2 SASEGT. CDR3 in DNA: TGTGCCAGCAGTGAAGCGTACGGGCGAGGTGAAGCTTTCTTT. Its translation: CASSEAYGRGEAFF.

A word on this clone: Other DNA sequences in the sample encode the same CDR3. The chain joins TRBV28 to TRBJ1-1; D gene ambiguous. Trimming removed 3 bases from V and 1 base from J, with 6 bases in between. From germline, CDR1 is MDHEN and CDR2 SYDVKM. The CDR3 has 13 residues. The CDR3 here is CASSFRWNTEAFF. CDR3 sequence (DNA): TGTGCCAGCAGTTTCAGGTGGAACACTGAAGCTTTCTTT.

The rearrangement uses TRBV27 and TRBJ2-7; maybe TRBD1 (6 bases). Trimming removed 2 bases at V and 3 bases at J, with 11 bases between. Germline-derived CDR1 and CDR2 are MNHEY and SMNVEV (reference sequence). CDR3 length equals 14 residues. CDR3 sequence reads: CASSLHRVHYEQYF. CDR3 in DNA: TGTGCCAGCAGTTTACACAGGGTCCACTACGAGCAGTACTTC.